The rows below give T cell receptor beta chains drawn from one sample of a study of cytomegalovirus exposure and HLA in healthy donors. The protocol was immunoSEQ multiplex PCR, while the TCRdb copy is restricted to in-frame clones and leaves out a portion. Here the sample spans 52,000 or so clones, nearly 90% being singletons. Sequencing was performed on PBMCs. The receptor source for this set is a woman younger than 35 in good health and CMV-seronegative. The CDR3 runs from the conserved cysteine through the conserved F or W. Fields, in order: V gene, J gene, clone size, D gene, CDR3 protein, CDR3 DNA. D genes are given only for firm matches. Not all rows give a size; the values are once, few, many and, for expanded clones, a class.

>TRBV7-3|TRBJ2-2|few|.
CASSLAGLNTGELFF
TGTGCCAGCAGCTTAGCGGGACTGAACACCGGGGAGCTGTTTTTT
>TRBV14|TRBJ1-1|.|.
CASSQQVLNTEAFF
TGTGCCAGCAGCCAACAGGTATTGAACACTGAAGCTTTCTTT
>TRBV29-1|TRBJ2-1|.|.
CSAPRGPSSYNEQFF
TGCAGCGCCCCGCGCGGCCCGAGCTCCTACAATGAGCAGTTCTTC
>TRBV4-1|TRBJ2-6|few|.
CASRSGANVLTF
TGCGCCAGCCGGTCCGGGGCCAACGTCCTGACTTTC
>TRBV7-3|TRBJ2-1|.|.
CASSSTGTSLYNEQFF
TGTGCCAGCAGCTCCACCGGGACTTCTCTCTACAATGAGCAGTTCTTC
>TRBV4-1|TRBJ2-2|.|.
CASSQRGNTGELFF
TGCGCCAGCAGCCAACGGGGGAACACCGGGGAGCTGTTTTTT
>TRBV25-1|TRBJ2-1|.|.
CASSVLINEQFF
TGTGCCAGCAGTGTGTTAATAAATGAGCAGTTCTTC
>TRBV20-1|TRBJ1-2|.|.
CSAITPGGYTF
TGCAGTGCCATTACCCCAGGTGGCTACACCTTC
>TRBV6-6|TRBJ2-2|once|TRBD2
CASSTAGGRSGELFF
TGTGCCAGCAGCACGGCGGGGGGAAGGTCCGGGGAGCTGTTTTTT
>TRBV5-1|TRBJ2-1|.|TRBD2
CASSLGGAGGLNEQFF
TGCGCCAGCAGCTTGGGGGGAGCGGGGGGACTCAATGAGCAGTTCTTC
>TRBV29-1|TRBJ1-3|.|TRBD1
CSGGTGAGNTIYF
TGCAGCGGCGGGACAGGGGCTGGAAACACCATATATTTT
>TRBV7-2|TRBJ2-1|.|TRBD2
CASSPQGGRLYNEQFF
TGTGCCAGCAGCCCCCAGGGCGGGAGACTTTACAATGAGCAGTTCTTC
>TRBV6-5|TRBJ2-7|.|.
CATRQYYEQYF
TGTGCCACTCGACAATACTACGAGCAGTACTTC
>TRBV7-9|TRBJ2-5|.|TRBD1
CASSRPLGRGKETQYF
TGTGCCAGCAGCCGGCCACTCGGCAGGGGGAAAGAGACCCAGTACTTC
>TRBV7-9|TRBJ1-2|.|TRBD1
CASSFRDRFNYGYTF
TGTGCCAGCAGCTTCCGGGACAGGTTTAACTATGGCTACACCTTC
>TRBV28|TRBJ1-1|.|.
CASLPQGKKAFF
TGTGCCAGCCTTCCCCAGGGAAAGAAAGCTTTCTTT
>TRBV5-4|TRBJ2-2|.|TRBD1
CASSLTGGGSLGGELFF
TGTGCCAGCAGCCTGACAGGGGGCGGCAGCTTGGGCGGGGAGCTGTTTTTT
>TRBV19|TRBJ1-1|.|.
CASSMLGVRTEAFF
TGTGCCAGTAGTATGTTAGGGGTAAGGACTGAAGCTTTCTTT
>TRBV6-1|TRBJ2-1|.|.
CASSELVQANEQFF
TGTGCCAGCAGTGAACTTGTACAGGCGAATGAGCAGTTCTTC
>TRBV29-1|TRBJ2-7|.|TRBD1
CSVEVSRTGRNEQYF
TGCAGCGTTGAAGTTAGTCGGACAGGGAGGAACGAGCAGTACTTC
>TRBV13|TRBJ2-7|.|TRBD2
CASSFGLADTYEQYF
TGTGCCAGCAGCTTCGGACTAGCGGATACCTACGAGCAGTACTTC
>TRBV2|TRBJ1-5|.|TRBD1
CASSPDRVYSNQPQHF
TGTGCCAGCAGCCCTGACAGGGTCTATAGCAATCAGCCCCAGCATTTT
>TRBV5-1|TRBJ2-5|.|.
CASSVGSRVSEETQYF
TGCGCCAGCAGTGTAGGGTCCAGGGTCTCCGAAGAGACCCAGTACTTC
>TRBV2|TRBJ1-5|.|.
CASRELYSNQPQHF
TGTGCCAGCAGGGAACTATATAGCAATCAGCCCCAGCATTTT
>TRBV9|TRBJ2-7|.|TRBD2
CASSVHPGLEYEQYF
TGTGCCAGCAGCGTTCACCCCGGACTAGAGTACGAGCAGTACTTC
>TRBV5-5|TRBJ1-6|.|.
CASSSPRVGGANFNSPLHF
TGTGCCAGCAGCTCCCCGCGGGTCGGGGGAGCGAACTTTAATTCACCCCTCCACTTT
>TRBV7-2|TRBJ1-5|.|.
CASLPVNSNQPQHF
TGTGCCAGTTTGCCGGTAAATAGCAATCAGCCCCAGCATTTT
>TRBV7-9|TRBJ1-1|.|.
CASSPTWGEPEAFF
TGTGCCAGCAGCCCAACTTGGGGGGAGCCTGAAGCTTTCTTT
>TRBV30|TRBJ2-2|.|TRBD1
CAWTRTGVTGELFF
TGTGCCTGGACTAGGACAGGGGTCACCGGGGAGCTGTTTTTT
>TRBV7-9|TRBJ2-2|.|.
CASSLSRRRSTGELFF
TGTGCCAGCAGCTTGTCGAGACGGAGAAGCACCGGGGAGCTGTTTTTT
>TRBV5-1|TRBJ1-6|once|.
CASSLDGTPEPLHF
TGCGCCAGCAGCTTGGACGGGACACCTGAGCCCCTCCACTTT
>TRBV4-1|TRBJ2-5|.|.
CASSHPGYQETQYF
TGCGCCAGCAGCCACCCCGGGTACCAAGAGACCCAGTACTTC
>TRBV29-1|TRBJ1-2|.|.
CSVEVPVTRDGYTF
TGCAGCGTTGAAGTCCCGGTAACCCGAGATGGCTACACCTTC
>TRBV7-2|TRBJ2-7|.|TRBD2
CASTKGGTRGEQYF
TGTGCCAGCACCAAAGGAGGGACTAGGGGCGAGCAGTACTTC
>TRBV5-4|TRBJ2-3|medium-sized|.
CASRSLGQDTQYF
TGTGCCAGCAGGTCCCTGGGGCAAGATACGCAGTATTTT
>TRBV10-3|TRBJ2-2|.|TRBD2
CAISDRLAGNTGELFF
TGTGCCATCAGTGATCGACTAGCGGGGAACACCGGGGAGCTGTTTTTT
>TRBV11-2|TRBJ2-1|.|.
CASSLVYSYNEQFF
TGTGCCAGCAGCTTAGTGTACAGCTACAATGAGCAGTTCTTC
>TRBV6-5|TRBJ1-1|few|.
CASSYGARVATEAFF
TGTGCCAGCAGTTACGGGGCCAGGGTGGCAACTGAAGCTTTCTTT
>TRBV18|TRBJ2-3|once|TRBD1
CASSRDSFTDTQYF
TGTGCCAGCTCTCGGGACAGCTTCACAGATACGCAGTATTTT